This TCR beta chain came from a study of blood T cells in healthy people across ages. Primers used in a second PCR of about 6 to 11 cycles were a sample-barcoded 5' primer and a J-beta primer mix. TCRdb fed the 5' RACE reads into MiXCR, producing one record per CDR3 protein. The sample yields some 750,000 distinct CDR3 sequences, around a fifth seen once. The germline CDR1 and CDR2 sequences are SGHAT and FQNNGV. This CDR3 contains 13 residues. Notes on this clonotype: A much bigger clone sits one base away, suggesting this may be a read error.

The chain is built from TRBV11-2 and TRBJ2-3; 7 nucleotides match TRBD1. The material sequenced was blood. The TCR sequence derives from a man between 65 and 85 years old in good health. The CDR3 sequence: CASSLAGGDTPYF. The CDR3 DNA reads TGTGCCAGCAGCTTAGCAGGGGGAGATACGCCGTATTTT.